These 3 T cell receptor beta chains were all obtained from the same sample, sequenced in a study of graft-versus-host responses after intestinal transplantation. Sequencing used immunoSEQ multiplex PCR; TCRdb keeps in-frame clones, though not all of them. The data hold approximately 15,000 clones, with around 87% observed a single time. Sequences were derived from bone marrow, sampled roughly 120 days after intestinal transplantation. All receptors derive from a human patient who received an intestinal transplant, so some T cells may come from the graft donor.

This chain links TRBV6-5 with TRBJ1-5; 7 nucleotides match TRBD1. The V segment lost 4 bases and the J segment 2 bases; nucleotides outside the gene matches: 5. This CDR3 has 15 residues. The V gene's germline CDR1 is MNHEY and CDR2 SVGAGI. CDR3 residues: CASSFGQDRNQPQHF. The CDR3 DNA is TGTGCCAGCAGTTTCGGACAGGACCGCAATCAGCCCCAGCATTTT.

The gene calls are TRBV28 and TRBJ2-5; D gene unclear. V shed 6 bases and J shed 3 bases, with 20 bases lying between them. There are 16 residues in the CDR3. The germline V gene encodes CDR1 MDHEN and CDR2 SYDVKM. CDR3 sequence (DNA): TGTGCCAGCAGCCTCCCGGGCGTACGGAAGAAAGAGACCCAGTACTTC. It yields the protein CASSLPGVRKKETQYF.

DNA of the CDR3: TGTGCCAGCAGTGATCGGCTAGCGGGATCTCACCTCCAAGAGACCCAGTACTTC. The encoded protein is CASSDRLAGSHLQETQYF. This chain joins TRBV2 and TRBJ2-5; TRBD2 matches at 9 bases. This CDR3 is built from 18 residues. The germline gives CDR1 SNHLY, CDR2 FYNNEI. With 3 bases clipped from V and 1 base from J, the junction kept 12 bases outside the gene matches.